This is a list of T cell receptor beta chains from one sample in a study of shared clonotypes between healthy human individuals. TCRdb's copy holds only in-frame clones and misses some; the assay was immunoSEQ multiplex PCR. The sample gives 600,000 to 700,000 clones, roughly 72% of which show up once; 1.5% to 2% is in the top ten. The sequenced sample consisted of memory CD4+ T cells sorted from blood. These receptors originate from a woman aged 25 to 39 in good health. The CDR3 runs from the conserved cysteine through the conserved F or W. D genes are given only for firm matches. Size tells how often a clone was seen (once, few, many) or the class of an expanded clone, and some rows leave it out.

j_call: TRBJ1-1
v_call: TRBV10-3
d_call: NA
clone_size: NA
cdr3_aa: CAISDRVDTEAFF
cdr3_nt: TGTGCCATCAGTGACAGGGTCGACACTGAAGCTTTCTTT

j_call: TRBJ2-7
v_call: TRBV28
d_call: NA
clone_size: NA
cdr3_aa: CASSFPASYEQYF
cdr3_nt: TGTGCCAGCAGTTTCCCTGCCTCCTACGAGCAGTACTTC

j_call: TRBJ2-1
v_call: TRBV19
d_call: TRBD1
clone_size: NA
cdr3_aa: CASSIVGTGSFREQFF
cdr3_nt: TGTGCCAGTAGTATAGTGGGGACAGGGTCGTTTCGTGAGCAGTTCTTC

j_call: TRBJ2-2
v_call: TRBV29-1
d_call: TRBD2
clone_size: NA
cdr3_aa: CSGETSGSAGGELFF
cdr3_nt: TGCAGCGGAGAAACTAGCGGGAGTGCCGGCGGGGAGCTGTTTTTT

j_call: TRBJ2-7
v_call: TRBV18
d_call: NA
clone_size: NA
cdr3_aa: CASSPGLRVGFEQYF
cdr3_nt: TGTGCCAGCTCACCAGGACTGCGGGTGGGGTTCGAGCAGTACTTC

j_call: TRBJ1-5
v_call: TRBV28
d_call: TRBD1
clone_size: NA
cdr3_aa: CASIGDRASNQPQHF
cdr3_nt: TGTGCCAGCATTGGGGACAGGGCGAGCAATCAGCCCCAGCATTTT

j_call: TRBJ2-7
v_call: TRBV4-2
d_call: TRBD2
clone_size: NA
cdr3_aa: CASSPRWEAGGNPTYEQYF
cdr3_nt: TGTGCCAGCAGCCCGCGTTGGGAAGCGGGAGGGAACCCGACCTACGAGCAGTACTTC

j_call: TRBJ2-2
v_call: TRBV5-1
d_call: NA
clone_size: NA
cdr3_aa: CASATADTGELFF
cdr3_nt: TGCGCCAGCGCCACAGCCGACACCGGGGAGCTGTTTTTT

j_call: TRBJ2-7
v_call: TRBV29-1
d_call: TRBD1
clone_size: NA
cdr3_aa: CSVEHTGQAEEQYF
cdr3_nt: TGCAGCGTTGAACATACCGGACAGGCGGAAGAGCAGTACTTC

j_call: TRBJ2-1
v_call: TRBV11-2
d_call: NA
clone_size: NA
cdr3_aa: CASSLDLVAEQFF
cdr3_nt: TGTGCCAGCAGCTTAGACTTAGTTGCTGAGCAGTTCTTC

j_call: TRBJ2-7
v_call: TRBV2
d_call: NA
clone_size: NA
cdr3_aa: CASSYGRGEQYF
cdr3_nt: TGTGCCAGCAGTTATGGCCGCGGCGAGCAGTACTTC

j_call: TRBJ2-7
v_call: TRBV2
d_call: TRBD1
clone_size: once
cdr3_aa: CASSLQGQSNEQYF
cdr3_nt: TGTGCCAGCAGCCTACAGGGGCAATCCAACGAGCAGTACTTC

j_call: TRBJ2-2
v_call: TRBV27
d_call: NA
clone_size: NA
cdr3_aa: CASRHNRREMAGELFF
cdr3_nt: TGTGCCAGCAGGCACAACCGGAGAGAGATGGCCGGGGAGCTGTTTTTT

j_call: TRBJ1-4
v_call: TRBV6-6
d_call: NA
clone_size: NA
cdr3_aa: CASRLIVNNEKLFF
cdr3_nt: TGTGCCAGCAGATTGATTGTGAATAATGAAAAACTGTTTTTT

j_call: TRBJ2-5
v_call: TRBV28
d_call: NA
clone_size: once
cdr3_aa: CASSFPLGGQETQYF
cdr3_nt: TGTGCCAGCAGTTTCCCCTTGGGTGGGCAAGAGACCCAGTACTTC

j_call: TRBJ1-5
v_call: TRBV28
d_call: NA
clone_size: NA
cdr3_aa: CASSSGTINQPQHF
cdr3_nt: TGTGCCAGCAGTTCCGGGACAATTAATCAGCCCCAGCATTTT

j_call: TRBJ2-7
v_call: TRBV29-1
d_call: TRBD2
clone_size: few
cdr3_aa: CSVEGGRDLSYEQYF
cdr3_nt: TGCAGCGTTGAGGGAGGGCGGGACCTCTCCTACGAGCAGTACTTC

j_call: TRBJ2-6
v_call: TRBV11-1
d_call: NA
clone_size: few
cdr3_aa: CASSLGTSSGANVLTF
cdr3_nt: TGTGCCAGCAGCCTAGGTACATCCTCTGGGGCCAACGTCCTGACTTTC

j_call: TRBJ2-7
v_call: TRBV27
d_call: NA
clone_size: NA
cdr3_aa: CASSSHSSYEQYF
cdr3_nt: TGTGCCAGCAGTTCACATAGCTCCTACGAGCAGTACTTC

j_call: TRBJ1-1
v_call: TRBV6-1
d_call: NA
clone_size: NA
cdr3_aa: CASSEVREAFF
cdr3_nt: TGTGCCAGCAGTGAGGTCAGAGAAGCTTTCTTT

j_call: TRBJ2-7
v_call: TRBV5-4
d_call: NA
clone_size: few
cdr3_aa: CASSLSAGFDYEQYF
cdr3_nt: TGTGCCAGCAGCCTGTCTGCGGGGTTTGACTACGAGCAGTACTTC

j_call: TRBJ1-2
v_call: TRBV28
d_call: TRBD1
clone_size: NA
cdr3_aa: CASSIGDRGHWNYGYTF
cdr3_nt: TGTGCCAGCAGTATAGGGGACAGGGGACATTGGAACTATGGCTACACCTTC

j_call: TRBJ2-5
v_call: TRBV5-4
d_call: NA
clone_size: NA
cdr3_aa: CASSLGQFQETQYF
cdr3_nt: TGTGCCAGCAGCTTAGGCCAGTTCCAAGAGACCCAGTACTTC

j_call: TRBJ2-7
v_call: TRBV5-1
d_call: TRBD2
clone_size: few
cdr3_aa: CASSLEPGLHYEQYF
cdr3_nt: TGCGCCAGCAGCTTGGAGCCGGGACTACACTACGAGCAGTACTTC

j_call: TRBJ1-5
v_call: TRBV19
d_call: NA
clone_size: NA
cdr3_aa: CASSIESNQPQHF
cdr3_nt: TGTGCCAGTAGTATCGAAAGCAATCAGCCCCAGCATTTT

j_call: TRBJ2-7
v_call: TRBV11-2
d_call: NA
clone_size: NA
cdr3_aa: CASSRSGDAIYEQYF
cdr3_nt: TGTGCCAGCTCCCGAAGTGGGGACGCTATCTACGAGCAGTACTTC

j_call: TRBJ1-1
v_call: TRBV9
d_call: NA
clone_size: once
cdr3_aa: CASSVLGDTEAFF
cdr3_nt: TGTGCCAGCAGCGTACTCGGGGACACTGAAGCTTTCTTT

j_call: TRBJ2-7
v_call: TRBV5-4
d_call: NA
clone_size: few
cdr3_aa: CASSLYGSYEQYF
cdr3_nt: TGTGCCAGCAGCTTGTACGGGTCCTACGAGCAGTACTTC

j_call: TRBJ2-2
v_call: TRBV27
d_call: NA
clone_size: NA
cdr3_aa: CASSLRASGANTGELFF
cdr3_nt: TGTGCCAGCAGTTTACGGGCTTCTGGTGCGAACACCGGGGAGCTGTTTTTT

j_call: TRBJ1-4
v_call: TRBV5-4
d_call: NA
clone_size: NA
cdr3_aa: CAVKDGLEHEKLFF
cdr3_nt: TGTGCCGTGAAGGACGGACTCGAGCATGAAAAACTGTTTTTT

j_call: TRBJ1-5
v_call: TRBV27
d_call: NA
clone_size: NA
cdr3_aa: CASGHSSTADQPQHF
cdr3_nt: TGTGCCAGCGGCCACTCTTCGACAGCAGATCAGCCCCAGCATTTT

j_call: TRBJ1-2
v_call: TRBV18
d_call: TRBD1
clone_size: NA
cdr3_aa: CASSPLDRVQGFVEGYTF
cdr3_nt: TGTGCCAGCTCACCACTCGACAGGGTACAAGGGTTCGTAGAGGGCTACACCTTC

j_call: TRBJ2-2
v_call: TRBV21-1
d_call: NA
clone_size: NA
cdr3_aa: CASSKLDMAGELFF
cdr3_nt: TGTGCCAGCAGCAAACTGGACATGGCCGGGGAGCTGTTTTTT

j_call: TRBJ2-1
v_call: TRBV27
d_call: NA
clone_size: NA
cdr3_aa: CASRHDLRYNEQFF
cdr3_nt: TGTGCCAGCCGACACGACTTACGGTACAATGAGCAGTTCTTC

j_call: TRBJ2-7
v_call: TRBV5-4
d_call: TRBD2
clone_size: NA
cdr3_aa: CASGTSGSMQYF
cdr3_nt: TGTGCCTCCGGGACTAGCGGGAGTATGCAGTACTTC

j_call: TRBJ2-3
v_call: TRBV15
d_call: NA
clone_size: NA
cdr3_aa: CATSRVEASYTDTQYF
cdr3_nt: TGTGCCACCAGCAGAGTAGAGGCGTCGTACACAGATACGCAGTATTTT

j_call: TRBJ1-1
v_call: TRBV18
d_call: NA
clone_size: NA
cdr3_aa: CASSPAPVGTEAFF
cdr3_nt: TGTGCCAGCTCACCCGCTCCCGTGGGCACTGAAGCTTTCTTT

j_call: TRBJ2-7
v_call: TRBV5-6
d_call: NA
clone_size: NA
cdr3_aa: CASSSRRQSKFYEQYF
cdr3_nt: TGTGCCAGCAGCTCGCGGAGGCAGAGCAAGTTCTACGAGCAGTACTTC

j_call: TRBJ1-1
v_call: TRBV7-2
d_call: NA
clone_size: NA
cdr3_aa: CASKPRENTEAFF
cdr3_nt: TGTGCCAGTAAGCCTCGGGAGAACACTGAAGCTTTCTTT

j_call: TRBJ2-5
v_call: TRBV7-6
d_call: NA
clone_size: NA
cdr3_aa: CASTQGGRETQYF
cdr3_nt: TGTGCCAGCACCCAGGGGGGCCGAGAGACCCAGTACTTC

j_call: TRBJ2-6
v_call: TRBV4-2
d_call: NA
clone_size: once
cdr3_aa: CASSQDAPGANVLTF
cdr3_nt: TGTGCCAGCAGCCAAGACGCCCCTGGGGCCAACGTCCTGACTTTC

j_call: TRBJ2-7
v_call: TRBV7-6
d_call: TRBD1
clone_size: NA
cdr3_aa: CASSRAHRGEQYF
cdr3_nt: TGTGCCAGCAGCCGAGCTCACAGGGGCGAGCAGTACTTC

j_call: TRBJ2-7
v_call: TRBV5-1
d_call: NA
clone_size: few
cdr3_aa: CASSFRDTYEQYF
cdr3_nt: TGCGCCAGCAGCTTCCGGGACACCTACGAGCAGTACTTC

j_call: TRBJ2-7
v_call: TRBV19
d_call: NA
clone_size: NA
cdr3_aa: CASSLVEGSIYEQYF
cdr3_nt: TGTGCCAGTAGTCTAGTCGAGGGATCCATCTACGAGCAGTACTTC

j_call: TRBJ2-7
v_call: TRBV18
d_call: TRBD1
clone_size: NA
cdr3_aa: CASSSDRGLYEQYF
cdr3_nt: TGTGCCAGCTCATCAGACAGGGGGCTTTACGAGCAGTACTTC

j_call: TRBJ2-3
v_call: TRBV5-1
d_call: NA
clone_size: NA
cdr3_aa: CASSLERATDTQYF
cdr3_nt: TGCGCCAGCAGCTTGGAAAGGGCCACAGATACGCAGTATTTT

j_call: TRBJ2-3
v_call: TRBV7-3
d_call: TRBD2
clone_size: NA
cdr3_aa: CASSSAGGPTDTQYF
cdr3_nt: TGTGCCAGCAGCTCAGCGGGAGGCCCCACAGATACGCAGTATTTT

j_call: TRBJ1-2
v_call: TRBV6-4
d_call: NA
clone_size: once
cdr3_aa: CASSSFNRDGYTF
cdr3_nt: TGTGCCAGCAGCAGTTTCAACAGGGACGGCTACACCTTC

j_call: TRBJ2-2
v_call: TRBV14
d_call: TRBD1
clone_size: few
cdr3_aa: CASSRTGRTGELFF
cdr3_nt: TGTGCCAGCAGTCGGACAGGGAGGACCGGGGAGCTGTTTTTT

j_call: TRBJ2-1
v_call: TRBV4-1
d_call: TRBD2
clone_size: NA
cdr3_aa: CASSNTLAGPYNEQFF
cdr3_nt: TGCGCCAGCAGTAACACGCTAGCGGGACCGTACAATGAGCAGTTCTTC

j_call: TRBJ1-5
v_call: TRBV5-8
d_call: NA
clone_size: NA
cdr3_aa: CASSLEGREQPQHF
cdr3_nt: TGTGCCAGCAGCTTGGAAGGAAGGGAACAGCCCCAGCATTTT

j_call: TRBJ2-7
v_call: TRBV4-1
d_call: TRBD2
clone_size: once
cdr3_aa: CASSQASGRNEQYF
cdr3_nt: TGCGCCAGCAGCCAAGCCAGCGGGAGGAACGAGCAGTACTTC